The subject of this entry is one T cell receptor (beta chain). The V gene end was trimmed by 5 bases and the J gene end by 4 bases; junction bases not matched to a gene: 4. The CDR3 is 14 amino acids. Germline CDR1 and CDR2: SGHVS and FQNEAQ. It was with 60 Vbeta and 13 Jbeta primers that the PCR ran. This table comes from immunoSEQ multiplex PCR, and its TCRdb copy is limited to in-frame clones, with some not included. The sample has some 76,000 clones; about 78% are singletons. This sample is drawn from a study of cytomegalovirus exposure and HLA in healthy donors. This chain links TRBV7-8 with TRBJ1-5; 8 bases are shared with TRBD1. The receptor comes from a woman aged 40-49 years in good health and CMV-seropositive. Material for sequencing was PBMCs. The CDR3 protein is CASSLDRVNQPQHF. CDR3 bases: TGTGCCAGCAGCCTGGACAGGGTGAATCAGCCCCAGCATTTT.